This T cell receptor beta chain was identified during a study of blood T cells in healthy people across ages. General study findings and limits: Roughly linearly, TCR beta diversity per million T cells fell as age increased. Researchers deemed the diversity estimates from one million T cells underestimates.

On this clonotype: Its antigen remains unknown.

Per the germline V gene, CDR1 is MNHEY and CDR2 is SVGEGT. This CDR3 is 12 amino acids long. For the second PCR, which ran for about 7 to 11 cycles, a sample-barcoded 5' primer and a J-beta primer mix were used. Researchers report that each sample yielded at least 2.5 million CDR3-containing paired-end reads. TCRdb re-called the 5' RACE reads through MiXCR, storing one row per CDR3 protein. The sample yields some 1.8 million distinct CDR3 sequences, approximately 39% seen once. Individuals who donated were healthy Caucasians from Russia aged roughly 6 to 95. The sequence derives from a human donor in good health. Material: blood. The chain links TRBV6-2 or TRBV6-3 to TRBJ2-5; unclear D gene. The end of the DNA aligns better with TRBJ2-7, so the J call may be wrong. Written as DNA, the CDR3 is TGTGCCAGCAGTTACCCAGGTTGCGAGCAGTACTTC. Amino acid sequence: CASSYPGCEQYF.